Listed here are 24 T cell receptor beta chains from one sample, sequenced in a study of blood T cells in healthy people across ages. A second PCR of about 7 to 12 cycles used a sample-barcoded 5' primer and a J-beta primer mix. Using its own MiXCR run on the 5' RACE reads, TCRdb lists one record per CDR3 protein. The data contain about 670,000 distinct CDR3 sequences, roughly 43% of them singletons. Sample: blood. These receptors originate from an elderly man in good health.

J is TRBJ2-1 and V is TRBV2; 7 nucleotides match TRBD1. J was trimmed by 7 bases and V by 7 bases; bases with no gene match: 10. Per the germline V gene, CDR1 is SNHLY and CDR2 is FYNNEI. This CDR3 spans 14 amino acids. The CDR3 spells CASKNRGITNEQFF. CDR3 coding DNA: TGTGCCAGCAAAAACAGGGGTATAACAAATGAGCAGTTCTTC.

CDR3 amino acids: CASSLRPGQYGEQYF. For the CDR3, the DNA is TGTGCCAGCAGTCTCCGACCCGGACAGTATGGCGAGCAGTACTTC. This rearrangement joins TRBV12-3 or TRBV12-4 to TRBJ2-7, with D possibly being TRBD1 (6 bases). Trimming stripped 5 bases from V and 6 bases from J, with 20 bases between. The CDR3 runs 15 residues.

The J gene is TRBJ2-3, the V gene TRBV5-1, with 10 bases fitting TRBD2. Germline V gene data show CDR1 as SGHRS and CDR2 as YFSETQ. This CDR3 has 17 amino acids. With V trimmed by 1 base and J by 0 bases, 5 bases remained unmatched. The CDR3 reads CASSLIASGSSTDTQYF. CDR3 coding DNA: TGCGCCAGCAGCTTGATCGCTAGCGGGAGCAGCACAGATACGCAGTATTTT.

This clonotype has just a few counts. This chain uses TRBV14 with TRBJ1-2; D is undetermined. V dropped 0 bases and J dropped 8 bases, with 7 bases sitting between them. Per the germline V gene, CDR1 is SGHDN and CDR2 is FVKESK. The CDR3 consists of 12 residues. CDR3 bases: TGTGCCAGCAGCCAAGATCGGCAAGGCTACACCTTC. This sequence encodes CASSQDRQGYTF.

DNA of the CDR3: TGTGCCAGCAGCCTCGGAGGACTAGCGGGTTCCGCTACCTACGAGCAGTACTTC. This gives the protein CASSLGGLAGSATYEQYF. The V call is TRBV7-2, the J call TRBJ2-4, with 11 nucleotides matching TRBD2. The J call may be mistaken, given a closer DNA end match to TRBJ2-7. In germline, CDR1 is SGHTA, CDR2 FQGNSA. This CDR3 has 18 amino acids.

This rearrangement joins TRBV12-3 or TRBV12-4 to TRBJ2-1, with a weak D call TRBD2 (6 bases). With 3 bases removed from V and 1 base from J, the gap between germline ends came to 10 bases. CDR3 size: 15 residues. The CDR3 reads CASSFLASSYNEQFF. CDR3 DNA: TGTGCCAGCAGTTTTCTAGCGTCATCCTACAATGAGCAGTTCTTC.

This chain connects TRBV7-2 to TRBJ2-4; no clear D. The CDR3 length is 12 residues. The V end lost 4 bases, the J end lost 8 bases, and 9 bases lay between the germline ends. The germline V gene encodes CDR1 SGHTA and CDR2 FQGNSA. CDR3 protein: CASSSSRDIQYF. CDR3 nucleotide sequence: TGTGCCAGCAGCTCTAGTCGGGACATTCAGTACTTC.

This clonotype was seen many times. One end of the junction does not line up with germline, which may come from a read error. The CDR3 loop reads CASTERGAGANVLTF. CDR3 nucleotide sequence: TGTGCCAGCACTGAACGAGGGGCCGGGGCCAACGTCCTGACTTTC. This chain joins TRBV6-1 and TRBJ2-6, with D perhaps matching TRBD1 or TRBD2 (5 bases each). CDR1 MNHNS and CDR2 SASEGT come from the germline V gene. This CDR3 has 15 residues.

The genes are TRBV6-1 and TRBJ2-4, with TRBD1 matching 7 bases. The junction had 14 bases not matched to a gene; V was cut back by 11 bases and J by 13 bases. This CDR3 is built from 12 residues. Germline V gene sequence: CDR1 MNHNS, CDR2 SASEGT. The CDR3 DNA follows: TGTGCCGGCCGGACAGGTTCAGGTGAGCAGTACTTC. This translates into CAGRTGSGEQYF.

This clonotype was observed a handful of times. The CDR3 spells CASSDSTGYGYTF. Written as DNA, the CDR3 is TGTGCCAGCAGTGATTCGACGGGTTATGGCTACACCTTC. This chain uses TRBV6-4 with TRBJ1-2; unclear D gene. The CDR3 sequence is 13 residues long. Germline V gene data show CDR1 as MRHNA and CDR2 as SNTAGT. V was trimmed by 3 bases and J by 5 bases, leaving 10 bases between them.

There are a few counts of this clonotype. This chain uses TRBV7-2 with TRBJ2-7; 10 bases agree with TRBD2. CDR1 and CDR2 (germline): SGHTA, FQGNSA. The CDR3 is made up of 19 amino acids. V shed 1 base and J 0 bases; nucleotides not matched to a gene: 12. CDR3 region: CASSLGTSGQRGSSYEQYF. The CDR3 DNA sequence: TGTGCCAGCAGCTTAGGGACTAGCGGCCAGAGGGGTTCCTCCTACGAGCAGTACTTC.

This chain connects TRBV10-1 to TRBJ2-3; TRBD2 matches at 8 bases. This CDR3 is built from 21 residues. The J segment lost 6 bases and the V segment lost 4 bases, leaving 27 bases of the junction unmatched. CDR1 and CDR2 (germline): WNHNN, SYGVQD (reference sequence). This CDR3 is CASSGRSIKREQKVLGDTQYF. The CDR3 DNA sequence: TGCGCCAGCAGTGGCCGTTCGATAAAGCGGGAGCAAAAAGTTTTAGGGGATACGCAGTATTTT.

V gene TRBV5-1 combines with J gene TRBJ2-5; the match to TRBD1 covers 7 bases. The DNA end is a closer match to TRBJ2-7, so the J assignment may be wrong. Germline CDR1 reads SGHRS; CDR2 reads YFSETQ. This CDR3 region has 15 residues. CDR3 DNA sequence: TGCGCCAGCAGCCACCCGGGACAGACTTTCTACGAGCAGTACTTC. Translating it yields CASSHPGQTFYEQYF.

In the case of this clonotype: This clone may be a read error of a much larger clone one base away. The V gene is TRBV2, the J gene TRBJ2-1, with TRBD2 as a possible D gene (5 bases). TRBJ2-7 explains the end of the DNA better; the J call may be wrong. CDR1 is SNHLY, CDR2 FYNNEI, per germline. The CDR3 is made up of 14 amino acids. The DNA of the CDR3 is TGTGCCAGCAAAACGGGGAGTACTTACAATGAGCAGTACTTC. Translation: CASKTGSTYNEQYF.

V is TRBV4-1 and J is TRBJ2-7; 10 bases are shared with TRBD2. The CDR3 is 15 amino acids. V shed 3 bases and J 4 bases; nucleotides not matched to a gene: 6. Looked up from germline, CDR1 is MGHRA and CDR2 is YSYEKL. CDR3 nucleotide sequence: TGCGCCAGCAGCCACGGAGCGGGGGGGCCGTACGAGCAGTACTTC. The encoded protein is CASSHGAGGPYEQYF.

J is TRBJ2-1 and V is TRBV14; tentatively, D is TRBD2 (5 bases). Trimming left V 4 bases short and J 9 bases short, with 10 bases between. The CDR3 is 12 residues long. Germline lookup yields CDR1 SGHDN and CDR2 FVKESK. The CDR3 sequence is CASSPSGIEQFF. In DNA, the CDR3 is TGTGCCAGCAGCCCCTCGGGGATTGAGCAGTTCTTC. The full variable domain, completed using reference TRBV14 and TRBJ2-1, is EAGVTQFPSHSVIEKGQTVTLRCDPISGHDNLYWYRRVMGKEIKFLLHFVKESKQDESGMPNNRFLAERTGGTYSTLKVQPAELEDSGVYFCASSPSGIEQFFGPGTRLTVL.

A remark on this clonotype: A read error may account for a junction end that differs from germline. The chain employs TRBV4-1 and TRBJ2-5; D could derive from TRBD1 or TRBD2 (7 bases each). Germline lookup yields CDR1 MGHRA and CDR2 YSYEKL. This CDR3 comprises 19 residues. In DNA, the CDR3 is TGCGCCAGCAGCCAAGATTCGGGGACAGCTAGCGGAGGCCAAGGGACCCAGTACTTC. Encoded protein: CASSQDSGTASGGQGTQYF.

This clonotype was picked up a small number of times. V gene TRBV6-5 combines with J gene TRBJ1-6, with 9 bases matching TRBD1. The J segment lost 3 bases and the V segment lost 0 bases, leaving 3 bases of the junction unmatched. The germline CDR1 and CDR2 sequences are MNHEY and SVGAGI. The CDR3 is made up of 17 amino acids. CDR3 loop: CASSYSTGGGYNSPLHF. The CDR3 DNA sequence: TGTGCCAGCAGTTACTCCACAGGGGGCGGCTATAATTCACCCCTCCACTTT.

CDR3 nucleotides: TGCGCCAGCAGCCAAGGACAGGGAGACCAAGAGACCCAGTACTTC. It specifies CASSQGQGDQETQYF. The V call is TRBV4-3, the J call TRBJ2-5, with 7 bases matching TRBD1. From germline, CDR1 is LGHNA and CDR2 YSLEER. With V trimmed by 1 base and J by 0 bases, 2 bases remained unmatched. The length of the CDR3 is 15 residues.

A few counts support this clonotype. This chain links TRBV5-5 with TRBJ1-5; TRBD1 might be the D (5 bases). Germline loops: CDR1 SGHKS, CDR2 YYEKEE (reference sequence). The CDR3 length is 16 residues. Trimming cost V 3 bases and J 3 bases, with 16 bases left between them. The CDR3 loop is CASSWTGPENNQPQHF. The CDR3 nucleotides read TGTGCCAGCAGCTGGACGGGACCCGAGAACAATCAGCCCCAGCATTTT.

This clonotype was counted many times. The chain uses TRBV7-2 and TRBJ2-7, with TRBD1 as a possible D gene (6 bases). The CDR3 is 13 residues long. V shed 3 bases and J shed 3 bases, with 9 bases lying between them. Germline CDR1 is SGHTA and CDR2 is FQGNSA. Here the CDR3 reads CASSLGHLYEQYF. The CDR3 coding sequence is TGTGCCAGCAGCTTGGGACACCTCTACGAGCAGTACTTC.

V and J are TRBV7-2 and TRBJ2-5; D gene ambiguous. Per the germline V gene, CDR1 is SGHTA and CDR2 is FQGNSA. V was shortened by 2 bases and J by 2 bases, with 12 bases between the two germline ends. There are 15 residues in the CDR3. The CDR3 spells CTSSLSPSLQETQYF. DNA for the CDR3: TGTACCAGCAGCTTATCCCCCTCCTTACAAGAGACCCAGTACTTC.

The rearrangement uses TRBV20-1 and TRBJ1-1; no clear D. This CDR3 has 11 residues. V lost 3 bases and J lost 8, with 10 bases in between. Germline values: CDR1 DFQATT, CDR2 SNEGSKA (reference sequence). DNA for the CDR3: TGCAGTGCTAGCGGGGAGGCAGAAGCTTTCTTT. Residues: CSASGEAEAFF.

This clonotype appeared a few times. This may be a read error, as it is one base from a much larger clone. This chain links TRBV29-1 with TRBJ2-5, with a weak D call TRBD2 (6 bases). Trimming pared 3 bases from V and 11 bases from J, leaving 19 bases between. This CDR3 has 13 amino acids. The germline V gene encodes CDR1 SQVTM and CDR2 ANQGSEA. Here the CDR3 DNA reads TGCAGCGTTGATTGGGACGGGAGCTATGAGCAGTACTTC. Protein sequence: CSVDWDGSYEQYF.